The subject of this entry is one T cell receptor beta chain. This clone was picked up one time. The antigen it binds to is not known. Base qualities were left out, and no much larger clone turns up one base away. Participants in the prospective study were aged 18 to 89 years, lived in more than 20 United States geographic areas, and enrolled through a virtual design. Cohort assignment in the prospective study relied on participant-reported clinical history from a screening survey and a study questionnaire. For ImmuneRACE Cohort 3, a participant was defined as recovered based on two consecutive negative NP/OP PCR tests, clearance by a healthcare professional, or resolution of symptoms. Mobile phlebotomists in the prospective study collected whole blood, serum and a nasopharyngeal or oropharyngeal swab from every participant. Participants in the prospective study had the option to provide additional blood draws and questionnaires over a roughly 2-month period. Prospective study blood samples were shipped either frozen or at room temperature before DNA extraction.

TCRbeta CDR3 regions were amplified from genomic DNA by means of the immunoSEQ Assay, a bias-controlled multiplex PCR. The original pipeline was this. The number of nucleated cells in each sample was estimated by amplification of reference gene primers within the assay. Sequence reads were collapsed and filtered to measure the absolute abundance of every unique TCRbeta CDR3 rearrangement. For each sample, productive Simpson clonality was calculated as the square root of Simpson's diversity index over productive rearrangements. The clones in this table, taken by TCRdb from immuneACCESS, are in-frame only. Not every clone is retained; where verified, under half of the shortfall comes from an unresolved V gene, and the cause of the rest is unknown. The V and J calls and clone size come from that table; D and trimming were worked out from the DNA. This sample gives about 380,000 clones in total; roughly 87% of them show up just once. In total, the top ten clones hold around 3% of the sample.

The source of the sample is a study of blood T cell repertoires in COVID-19 (dated by TCRdb to the early 2020s). A note on the overall study: Samples from collaborators originated in the United States, Italy and Spain and spanned both the acute and convalescent phases of COVID-19. The material from the prospective study consisted of cDNA or gDNA derived from T cells, B-cell-depleted T cells, or PBMCs. The dataset comprised deeply sampled blood TCRbeta repertoires from subjects exposed to, actively infected with, or recovered from COVID-19. A freely available public database, intended as a resource for researchers studying the immune response to SARS-CoV-2, is where the repertoires were released. The samples were drawn from two sources: the first 160 participants of the ongoing ImmuneRACE study, and 1,254 subjects contributed by 6 global collaborators. Nearly every sample came with metadata listing a de-identified subject ID, COVID-19 status, age in years and sex. Where available, HLA class I and class II types were obtained from metadata supplied by the sample provider rather than from assay-based typing. What the authors observed across the whole study: The amount of clinical and demographic metadata varied by source and participant and was provided uncurated.

CDR1 SQVTM and CDR2 ANQGSEA are derived from the germline V gene. The CDR3 numbers 13 residues from cysteine through phenylalanine. Of the read, only the CDR3 DNA is kept; its 39 bases are in frame from base 1. V is reduced by 5 bases and J by 1 base, leaving a spacing of 12 bases between them. The clonotype was recovered from a woman aged 25 to 39 who had recovered from COVID-19. Sequenced sample: PBMCs or T cells enriched from blood (not recorded which). Here the chain combines TRBV29-1 and TRBJ2-7, with the D gene uncertain. In nucleotides, the sequence is TGCAGCGTTCTGGAGAGCCTTTCCTACGAGCAGTACTTC. This yields the protein CSVLESLSYEQYF.